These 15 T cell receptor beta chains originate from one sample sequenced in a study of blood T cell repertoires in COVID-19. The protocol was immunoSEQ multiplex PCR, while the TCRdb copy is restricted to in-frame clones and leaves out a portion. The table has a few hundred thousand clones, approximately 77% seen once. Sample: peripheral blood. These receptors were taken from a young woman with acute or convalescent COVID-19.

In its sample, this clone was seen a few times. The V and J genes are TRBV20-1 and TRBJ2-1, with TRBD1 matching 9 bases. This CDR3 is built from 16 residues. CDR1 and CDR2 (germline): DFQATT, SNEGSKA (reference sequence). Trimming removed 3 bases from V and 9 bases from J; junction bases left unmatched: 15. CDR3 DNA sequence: TGCAGTGCTAGTAGGGGAGGGACAGGGTTAATTGGTGAGCAGTTCTTC. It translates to CSASRGGTGLIGEQFF.

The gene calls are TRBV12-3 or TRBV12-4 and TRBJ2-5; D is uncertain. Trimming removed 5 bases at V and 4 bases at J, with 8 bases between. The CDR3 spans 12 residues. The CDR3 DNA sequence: TGTGCCAGCAGTGGTAGAGGAGAGACCCAGTACTTC. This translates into CASSGRGETQYF.

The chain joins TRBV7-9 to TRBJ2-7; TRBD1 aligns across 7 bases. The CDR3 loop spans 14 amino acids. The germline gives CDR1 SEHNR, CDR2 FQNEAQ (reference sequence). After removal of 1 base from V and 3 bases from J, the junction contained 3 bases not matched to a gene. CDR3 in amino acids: CASSLVDRVYEQYF. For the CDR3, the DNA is TGTGCCAGCAGCTTAGTCGACAGGGTCTACGAGCAGTACTTC. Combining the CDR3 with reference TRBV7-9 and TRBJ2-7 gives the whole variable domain DTGVSQNPRHKITKRGQNVTFRCDPISEHNRLYWYRQTLGQGPEFLTYFQNEAQLEKSRLLSDRFSAERPKGSFSTLEIQRTEQGDSAMYLCASSLVDRVYEQYFGPGTRLTVT.

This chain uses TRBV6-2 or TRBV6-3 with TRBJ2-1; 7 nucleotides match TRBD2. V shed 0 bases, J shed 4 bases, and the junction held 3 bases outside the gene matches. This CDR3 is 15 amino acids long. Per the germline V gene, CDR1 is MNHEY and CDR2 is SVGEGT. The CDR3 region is CASSYSTSAYNEQFF. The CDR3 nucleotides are TGTGCCAGCAGTTACTCCACTAGCGCTTACAATGAGCAGTTCTTC.

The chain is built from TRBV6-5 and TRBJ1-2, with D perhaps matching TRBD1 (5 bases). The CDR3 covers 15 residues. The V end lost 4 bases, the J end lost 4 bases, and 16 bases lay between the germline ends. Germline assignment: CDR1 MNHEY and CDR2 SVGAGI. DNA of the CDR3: TGTGCCAGCAGTTCACGGGGGGAATCTACCTATGGCTACACCTTC. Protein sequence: CASSSRGESTYGYTF.

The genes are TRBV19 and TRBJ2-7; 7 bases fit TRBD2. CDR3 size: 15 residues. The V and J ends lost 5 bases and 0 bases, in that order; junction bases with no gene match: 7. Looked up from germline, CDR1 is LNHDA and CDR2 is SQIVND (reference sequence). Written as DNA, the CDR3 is TGTGCCAGTAGTCCGTGGGGGGGAAGCTCCTACGAGCAGTACTTC. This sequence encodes CASSPWGGSSYEQYF.

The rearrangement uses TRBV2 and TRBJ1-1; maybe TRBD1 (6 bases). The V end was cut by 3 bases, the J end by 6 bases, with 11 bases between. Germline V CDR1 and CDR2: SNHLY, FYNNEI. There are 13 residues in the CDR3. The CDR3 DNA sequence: TGTGCCAGCAGTGATGGGACAAGCGCTGAAGCTTTCTTT. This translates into CASSDGTSAEAFF.

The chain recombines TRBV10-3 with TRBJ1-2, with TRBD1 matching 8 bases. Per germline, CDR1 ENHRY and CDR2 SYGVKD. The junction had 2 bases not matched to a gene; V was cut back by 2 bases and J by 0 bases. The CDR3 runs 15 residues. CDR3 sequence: CAISEGQGANYGYTF. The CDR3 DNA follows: TGTGCCATCAGTGAGGGACAGGGAGCTAACTATGGCTACACCTTC.

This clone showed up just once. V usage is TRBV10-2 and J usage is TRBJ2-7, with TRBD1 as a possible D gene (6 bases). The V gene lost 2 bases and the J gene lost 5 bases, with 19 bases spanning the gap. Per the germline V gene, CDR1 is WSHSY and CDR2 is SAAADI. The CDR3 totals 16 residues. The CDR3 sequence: CASSEKGDPPGHEQYF. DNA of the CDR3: TGCGCCAGCAGTGAGAAGGGGGACCCCCCTGGCCACGAGCAGTACTTC.

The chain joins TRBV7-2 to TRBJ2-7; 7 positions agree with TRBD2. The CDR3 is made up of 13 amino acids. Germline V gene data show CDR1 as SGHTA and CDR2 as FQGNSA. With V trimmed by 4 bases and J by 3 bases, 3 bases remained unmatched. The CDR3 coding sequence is TGTGCCAGCAGCTCCCCGGGGGGCTACGAGCAGTACTTC. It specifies CASSSPGGYEQYF.

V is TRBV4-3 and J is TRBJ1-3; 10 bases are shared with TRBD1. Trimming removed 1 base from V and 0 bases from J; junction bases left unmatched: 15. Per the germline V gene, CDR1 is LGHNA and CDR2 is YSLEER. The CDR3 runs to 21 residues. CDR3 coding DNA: TGCGCCAGCAGCCAAGGATTAATCTGGGACAGGGGTCTCTACTCTGGAAACACCATATATTTT. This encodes CASSQGLIWDRGLYSGNTIYF.

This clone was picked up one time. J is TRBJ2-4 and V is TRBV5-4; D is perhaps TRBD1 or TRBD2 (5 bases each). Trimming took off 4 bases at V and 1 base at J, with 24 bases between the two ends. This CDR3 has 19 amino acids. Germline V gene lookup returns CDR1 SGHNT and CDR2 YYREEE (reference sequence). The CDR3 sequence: CASSMGVGRSNGAKNIQYF. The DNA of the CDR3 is TGTGCCAGCAGCATGGGGGTGGGCAGGTCTAATGGGGCCAAAAACATTCAGTACTTC. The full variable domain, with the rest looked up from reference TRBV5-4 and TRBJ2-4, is ETGVTQSPTHLIKTRGQQVTLRCSSQSGHNTVSWYQQALGQGPQFIFQYYREEENGRGNFPPRFSGLQFPNYSSELNVNALELDDSALYLCASSMGVGRSNGAKNIQYFGAGTRLSVL.

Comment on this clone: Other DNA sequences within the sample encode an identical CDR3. CDR3 nucleotide sequence: TGTGCCAGCAGCTTGGGGGGCGGCTCCTACGAGCAGTACTTC. Protein sequence: CASSLGGGSYEQYF. The V call is TRBV5-4, the J call TRBJ2-7, with D perhaps TRBD1 (5 bases). The CDR3 spans 14 residues. The germline CDR1 and CDR2 sequences are SGHNT and YYREEE (reference sequence). The V end was cut by 0 bases, the J end by 0 bases, with 7 bases between. The full variable domain, its missing parts supplied by reference TRBV5-4 and TRBJ2-7, is ETGVTQSPTHLIKTRGQQVTLRCSSQSGHNTVSWYQQALGQGPQFIFQYYREEENGRGNFPPRFSGLQFPNYSSELNVNALELDDSALYLCASSLGGGSYEQYFGPGTRLTVT.

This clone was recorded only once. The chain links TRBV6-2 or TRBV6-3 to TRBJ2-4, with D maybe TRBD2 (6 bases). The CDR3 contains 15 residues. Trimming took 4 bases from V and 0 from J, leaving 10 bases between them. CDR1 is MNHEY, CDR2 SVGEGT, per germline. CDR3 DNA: TGTGCCAGCAGTTTACTGGGACTAGCCAAAAACATTCAGTACTTC. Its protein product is CASSLLGLAKNIQYF.

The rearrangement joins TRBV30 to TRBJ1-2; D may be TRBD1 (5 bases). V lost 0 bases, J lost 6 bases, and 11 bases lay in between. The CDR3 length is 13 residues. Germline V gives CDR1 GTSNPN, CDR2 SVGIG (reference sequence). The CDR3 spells CAWSVGGINGYTF. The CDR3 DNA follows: TGTGCCTGGAGTGTGGGGGGGATCAATGGCTACACCTTC. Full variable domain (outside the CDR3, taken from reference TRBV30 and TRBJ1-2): SQTIHQWPATLVQPVGSPLSLECTVEGTSNPNLYWYRQAAGRGLQLLFYSVGIGQISSEVPQNLSASRPQDRQFILSSKKLLLSDSGFYLCAWSVGGINGYTFGSGTRLTVV.